One sample yielded the 9 T cell receptor beta chains listed below, sequenced in a study of tumor and adjacent non-tumor tissue in lung cancer. RNA was extracted from bulk tissue without any cell sorting. The library came from three nested PCR rounds adapted from ARM-PCR protocols. TCRdb re-called the multiplex PCR reads with MiXCR, one entry per CDR3 protein. The repertoire has around 200,000 distinct CDR3 sequences, 60% to 75% of them found once; the top ten carry roughly 24%. Sequenced sample: lung tumor tissue. Receptor source: a man between 60 and 70 years old with non-small cell lung cancer.

This clonotype was seen more than once but under ten times. The CDR3: CASSIYTGGGNEKLFF. The CDR3 bases are TGTGCCAGCAGCATTTATACAGGGGGAGGTAATGAAAAACTGTTTTTT. This chain connects TRBV5-4 to TRBJ1-4; 8 nucleotides agree with TRBD1. This CDR3 region has 16 residues. Losses at the gene ends were 4 bases for V and 4 bases for J; bases not matched to a gene: 9. CDR1 is SGHNT and CDR2 is YYREEE in the germline V gene (reference sequence).

As regards this clonotype: At one of its ends the junction is not consistent with the germline gene, which may arise from a read error. The chain is built from TRBV11-2 and TRBJ1-2; D is ambiguous. From germline, CDR1 is SGHAT and CDR2 FQNNGV. The length of the CDR3 is 15 residues. This CDR3 is CAISLMMGNYYDYTF. As DNA, the CDR3 is TGTGCCATCAGCTTAATGATGGGGAATTATTATGACTACACCTTC.

This CDR3 reads CASSVDRGDQPQHF. CDR3 DNA sequence: TGTGCCAGCAGCGTAGACAGGGGGGATCAGCCCCAGCATTTT. J is TRBJ1-5 and V is TRBV7-8, with 9 bases lining up with TRBD1. Germline CDR1 reads SGHVS; CDR2 reads FQNEAQ. With 5 bases clipped from V and 5 bases from J, the junction kept 4 bases outside the gene matches. CDR3 length: 14 amino acids.

V usage is TRBV20-1 and J usage is TRBJ2-1; 9 bases match TRBD2. V trimming: 3 bases; J trimming: 4 bases; junction bases outside the gene matches: 7. Germline CDR1 is DFQATT and CDR2 is SNEGSKA (reference sequence). The CDR3 has 15 amino acids. The CDR3 DNA is TGCAGTGCTAGGCGTAGCGGGAGACCTTACAATGAGCAGTTCTTC. Protein product: CSARRSGRPYNEQFF.

V usage is TRBV5-1 and J usage is TRBJ1-1; D is uncertain. The CDR3 extends over 16 amino acids. In germline, CDR1 is SGHRS, CDR2 YFSETQ. Trimming took off 5 bases at V and 5 bases at J, with 22 bases between the two ends. The CDR3 DNA is TGCGCCAGCAGTTTGTCCAGTCTAGAGGGAGGGACTGAAGCTTTCTTT. This sequence encodes CASSLSSLEGGTEAFF. Drawing the rest from reference TRBV5-1 and TRBJ1-1, the complete variable domain is KAGVTQTPRYLIKTRGQQVTLSCSPISGHRSVSWYQQTPGQGLQFLFEYFSETQRNKGNFPGRFSGRQFSNSRSEMNVSTLELGDSALYLCASSLSSLEGGTEAFFGQGTRLTVV.

A word on this clonotype: This may be a read error, as it is one base from a much larger clone. CDR3 sequence reads: CSALPDRVAYSDTQYF. The CDR3 DNA sequence: TGCAGTGCTCTGCCGGACAGGGTAGCCTACTCAGATACGCAGTATTTT. The chain joins TRBV20-1 to TRBJ2-3; 8 nucleotides line up with TRBD1. J was trimmed by 4 bases and V by 5 bases; bases with no gene match: 14. This CDR3 has 16 residues. CDR1 is DFQATT, CDR2 SNEGSKA, per germline (reference sequence).

This clonotype appeared a single time. The chain has TRBV28 and TRBJ2-6; D is possibly TRBD2 (6 bases). The CDR3 runs 17 residues. Trimming took off 8 bases at V and 0 bases at J, with 17 bases between the two ends. From germline, CDR1 is MDHEN and CDR2 SYDVKM. Here the CDR3 reads CASGAGQGYSGANVLTF. CDR3 sequence (DNA): TGTGCCAGCGGGGCGGGGCAGGGTTACTCTGGGGCCAACGTCCTGACTTTC.

In regard to this clonotype: At one boundary the junction diverges from the germline segment, which might be a read error. The chain combines TRBV11-1 with TRBJ2-2; 7 bases are a match to TRBD1. CDR3 size: 15 residues. Germline-derived CDR1 and CDR2 are SGHAT and FQDESV (reference sequence). For the CDR3, the DNA is TGTGCCAGCAGCTTAAAACGACAGGGCACCGGGGTGTTGTGTTTT. Translation gives CASSLKRQGTGVLCF.

This clonotype has ten or more counts. The rearrangement links TRBV6-1 to TRBJ1-2; D gene ambiguous. The CDR3 sequence is 14 residues long. Germline V lookup: CDR1 MNHNS, CDR2 SASEGT. V was cut by 2 bases and J by 2 bases, with 9 bases left in between. CDR3 DNA: TGTGCCAGCAGTGAAAAACCAGAGAACTATGGCTACACCTTC. Translated, it gives CASSEKPENYGYTF.